Below, 21 T cell receptor beta chains from the same sample are listed, as sequenced in a study of T cell repertoires in aging, cancer and after chemotherapy. TCR beta rearrangements were amplified from peripheral blood genomic DNA. Rearranged V-D-J TRB sequences were amplified with a mixed TRB-A/B primer pool. TCRdb fed the multiplex PCR reads into MiXCR, producing one record per CDR3 protein. The sample yields under 3,500 distinct CDR3 sequences, about 35% seen once. Sequencing used blood. These receptors all come from a human donor in good health.

This clonotype was observed a few times. The genes are TRBV19 and TRBJ1-1; no definite D call. V lost 3 bases to trimming and J lost 6 bases, with 11 bases between them. This CDR3 comprises 13 residues. Germline V gene lookup returns CDR1 LNHDA and CDR2 SQIVND (reference sequence). The CDR3 loop reads CASSITGAAEAFF. DNA for the CDR3: TGTGCCAGTAGTATTACCGGAGCCGCTGAAGCTTTCTTT.

This clonotype was seen a few times. The V and J genes are TRBV6-5 and TRBJ1-6, with 7 bases fitting TRBD1. J lost 0 bases, V lost 7 bases, and 6 bases had no gene match. CDR1 and CDR2 (germline): MNHEY, SVGAGI. The CDR3 is 16 amino acids. The DNA for the CDR3 is TGTGCCAGCATGAGAAGGGGGCTCTCCTATAATTCACCCCTCCACTTT. As protein: CASMRRGLSYNSPLHF.

The gene calls are TRBV4-2 and TRBJ1-6; a weak D match, TRBD1 (5 bases). Trimming shortened V by 1 base and J by 6 bases, and 13 bases separated the two germline ends. Germline V gene sequence: CDR1 LGHNA, CDR2 YNFKEQ. CDR3 length equals 16 residues. The CDR3, as DNA: TGTGCCAGCAGCCAAGGGTCGACAGAACTTAATTCACCCCTCCACTTT. It translates to CASSQGSTELNSPLHF.

This rearrangement joins TRBV10-3 to TRBJ1-1, with D possibly TRBD1 on 5 matching bases. Trimming left V 0 bases short and J 3 bases short, with 11 bases between. The CDR3 runs to 15 residues. Per the germline V gene, CDR1 is ENHRY and CDR2 is SYGVKD. CDR3 nucleotide sequence: TGTGCCATCAGTGAGTCGAGGGGCGGGTACACTGAAGCTTTCTTT. This gives the protein CAISESRGGYTEAFF.

This clonotype is deemed large (0.1 to 1%). The genes are TRBV19 and TRBJ2-1; D not certain. Germline CDR1 is LNHDA and CDR2 is SQIVND (reference sequence). This CDR3 has 12 residues. V lost 3 bases and J 2 bases, leaving 2 bases between the germline ends. CDR3 DNA sequence: TGTGCCAGTAGTATCCCCTACAATGAGCAGTTCTTC. Residues: CASSIPYNEQFF.

The CDR3 coding sequence is TGTGCCTGGAGAAGAACAGGGACCTATGGCTACACCTTC. Encoded protein: CAWRRTGTYGYTF. The gene calls are TRBV30 and TRBJ1-2; possible D gene TRBD1, 6 bases. Trimming took off 3 bases at V and 4 bases at J, with 12 bases between the two ends. There are 13 residues in the CDR3. Germline V gene data show CDR1 as GTSNPN and CDR2 as SVGIG (reference sequence).

The CDR3 region is CAWSRRPEAFF. The CDR3 bases are TGTGCCTGGAGTAGGAGACCTGAAGCTTTCTTT. This chain links TRBV30 with TRBJ1-1; no clear D. V lost 2 bases to trimming and J lost 6 bases, with 7 bases between them. The CDR3 length is 11 residues. Germline assignment: CDR1 GTSNPN and CDR2 SVGIG (reference sequence).

The rearrangement uses TRBV5-4 and TRBJ2-4; D possibly uses TRBD1 or TRBD2 (7 bases each). CDR1 is SGHNT, CDR2 YYREEE, per germline (reference sequence). The CDR3 extends over 17 amino acids. The ends were cut back, 3 bases at V and 3 bases at J, with 19 bases in the middle. CDR3 sequence (DNA): TGTGCCAGCAGCTCTCGGGGAGGGGGCGGTGGCAAAAACATTCAGTACTTC. It specifies CASSSRGGGGGKNIQYF. The full variable domain, rest sourced from reference TRBV5-4 and TRBJ2-4, is ETGVTQSPTHLIKTRGQQVTLRCSSQSGHNTVSWYQQALGQGPQFIFQYYREEENGRGNFPPRFSGLQFPNYSSELNVNALELDDSALYLCASSSRGGGGGKNIQYFGAGTRLSVL.

This chain uses TRBV24-1 with TRBJ1-5, with D possibly matching TRBD1 (6 bases). This CDR3 is built from 15 residues. Germline values: CDR1 KGHDR, CDR2 SFDVKD. V was pared by 2 bases and J by 0 bases, with 7 bases between. The CDR3 region has the DNA TGTGCCACCAGTGATTCAGGGGATAGCAATCAGCCCCAGCATTTT. Translation: CATSDSGDSNQPQHF.

J is TRBJ2-1 and V is TRBV10-3, with no clear D. The CDR3 length is 14 residues. V lost 3 bases and J 3 bases, leaving 9 bases between the germline ends. The V gene's germline CDR1 is ENHRY and CDR2 SYGVKD. CDR3 DNA: TGTGCCATCAGTGAAAACCCAGGCTACAATGAGCAGTTCTTC. Its protein product is CAISENPGYNEQFF.

This clonotype was picked up a small number of times. The chain has TRBV24-1 and TRBJ2-1; no firm D call. Germline V gives CDR1 KGHDR, CDR2 SFDVKD. The CDR3 is made up of 11 amino acids. With 7 bases removed from V and 6 bases from J, the gap between germline ends came to 6 bases. The CDR3 protein is CATSTVNEQFF. CDR3 DNA sequence: TGTGCCACCAGCACAGTCAATGAGCAGTTCTTC.

CDR3 protein: CASSSPQGAAKNIQYF. DNA for the CDR3: TGTGCCAGCAGTTCCCCTCAGGGGGCGGCCAAAAACATTCAGTACTTC. The gene calls are TRBV27 and TRBJ2-4; 8 nucleotides line up with TRBD1. The germline gives CDR1 MNHEY, CDR2 SMNVEV (reference sequence). The CDR3 sequence is 16 residues long. V shed 4 bases and J 1 base; nucleotides not matched to a gene: 6.

V usage is TRBV5-5 and J usage is TRBJ1-4, with TRBD1 matching over 10 bases. The V and J ends lost 1 base and 8 bases, in that order; junction bases with no gene match: 5. The CDR3 extends over 15 amino acids. CDR1 and CDR2 from the germline V gene are SGHKS and YYEKEE (reference sequence). CDR3 residues: CASSLPGTGEEKLFF. The CDR3 DNA reads TGTGCCAGCAGCTTGCCCGGGACAGGGGAGGAAAAACTGTTTTTT.

This clonotype has only a few counts. The rearrangement links TRBV6-5 to TRBJ1-2, with D possibly TRBD1 on 6 matching bases. From germline, CDR1 is MNHEY and CDR2 SVGAGI. The CDR3 has 14 amino acids. The ends were cut back, 2 bases at V and 6 bases at J, with 13 bases in the middle. CDR3 nucleotide sequence: TGTGCCAGCAGTTACAGAACAGGGATCCATGGCTACACCTTC. This translates into CASSYRTGIHGYTF.

A note on this clonotype: A clone one base away is much larger, so this may be a read error. The chain recombines TRBV6-5 with TRBJ2-1; 9 bases are shared with TRBD2. The CDR3 contains 15 residues. Losses at the gene ends were 5 bases for V and 5 bases for J; bases not matched to a gene: 7. Germline assignment: CDR1 MNHEY and CDR2 SVGAGI. CDR3 residues: CASSSGRRPNNEQFF. CDR3 DNA sequence: TGTGCCAGCAGTAGCGGGAGGCGGCCGAACAATGAGCAGTTCTTC.

The chain uses TRBV6-6 and TRBJ1-6, with a weak D call TRBD1 (5 bases). The CDR3 covers 13 residues. Germline V gives CDR1 MNHNY, CDR2 SVGAGI (reference sequence). Trimming removed 4 bases from V and 10 bases from J, with 11 bases in between. The CDR3, as DNA: TGTGCCAGCAGTTCCGGACAATCGTCACCCCTCCACTTT. It encodes CASSSGQSSPLHF.

The V gene is TRBV6-1, the J gene TRBJ1-2, with D maybe TRBD1 (6 bases). The CDR3 loop spans 15 amino acids. The V gene lost 5 bases and the J gene lost 1 base, with 14 bases spanning the gap. The V gene's germline CDR1 is MNHNS and CDR2 SASEGT. The chain's CDR3 is CASSRGADLNYGYTF. CDR3 DNA: TGTGCCAGCAGTAGGGGGGCCGACCTTAACTATGGCTACACCTTC.

This clonotype was seen a handful of times. This chain links TRBV6-6 with TRBJ2-5, with 7 bases identical to TRBD1. Germline assignment: CDR1 MNHNY and CDR2 SVGAGI (reference sequence). Germline trimming cut 7 bases from V and 4 bases from J; bases unmatched to any gene: 9. This CDR3 is built from 14 residues. The CDR3 DNA follows: TGTGCCAGCAATTCCGACAGGGTAGGAGAGACCCAGTACTTC. Translating gives CASNSDRVGETQYF.

V usage is TRBV7-6 and J usage is TRBJ2-3; D not certain. The V gene's germline CDR1 is SGHVS and CDR2 FNYEAQ. V lost 1 base and J 3 bases, leaving 11 bases between the germline ends. This CDR3 has 15 residues. DNA of the CDR3: TGTGCCAGCAGCTTAGGGACCTTTAGAACAGATACGCAGTATTTT. This translates into CASSLGTFRTDTQYF.

This chain uses TRBV6-2 or TRBV6-3 with TRBJ2-2, with D maybe TRBD2 (6 bases). The germline gives CDR1 MNHEY, CDR2 SVGEGT. CDR3 length: 14 residues. The germline V and J ends were trimmed by 6 bases and 8 bases, with 16 bases remaining between them. In DNA form, the CDR3 reads TGTGCCAGCAGATCGGGGGTTTCGTGGGGGGAGCTGTTTTTT. It encodes CASRSGVSWGELFF.

There are a few counts of this clonotype. The chain joins TRBV5-1 to TRBJ2-5; maybe TRBD1 (6 bases). In germline, CDR1 is SGHRS, CDR2 YFSETQ. This CDR3 is built from 15 residues. The ends were cut back, 4 bases at V and 5 bases at J, with 18 bases in the middle. The CDR3 protein is CASSLLGQGTETQYF. For the CDR3, the DNA is TGCGCCAGCAGCCTCTTGGGGCAGGGGACCGAGACCCAGTACTTC.